The subject of this entry is one T cell receptor beta chain. The PCR was carried out with 60 Vbeta primers and 13 Jbeta primers. Some clones are missing from TCRdb's copy, which holds only in-frame ones; the method was immunoSEQ multiplex PCR. The repertoire holds 130,000 or so clones, around three fifths seen once, with around 2.5% in the top ten. This record comes from a study of cytomegalovirus exposure and HLA in healthy donors. The CDR3 covers 12 residues. Germline CDR1 and CDR2: SGHTA and FQGNSA. Between the trimmed V and J ends, which lost 9 bases and 8 bases, there was a span of 16 bases. Sequencing input: PBMCs. The TCR comes from a woman in her thirties or forties in good health and CMV-seronegative. J is TRBJ1-1 and V is TRBV7-2; D might be TRBD1 (5 bases). In DNA form, the CDR3 reads TGTGCCAGTCTGGTTCTTCCAGGGGAAGCTTTCTTT. This translates into CASLVLPGEAFF.